The 9 T cell receptor beta chains listed next were all sequenced from one sample in a study of blood T cell repertoires in COVID-19. The assay was immunoSEQ multiplex PCR, and TCRdb's table has in-frame clones only and misses some. The top ten clones hold around 5.1% of a sample with under 85,000 clones, roughly 89% of them seen once. Sequencing was carried out using peripheral blood. These receptors were obtained from a woman older than 75 with active or convalescent COVID-19.

V is TRBV30 and J is TRBJ2-7; weak D call: TRBD1 (5 bases). V shed 2 bases and J shed 7 bases, with 9 bases lying between them. The CDR3 has 11 amino acids. In germline, CDR1 is GTSNPN, CDR2 SVGIG (reference sequence). The CDR3 loop is CAWSLGAEQYF. In nucleotides, the CDR3 is TGTGCCTGGAGTCTTGGGGCAGAGCAGTACTTC.

V and J are TRBV9 and TRBJ2-3, with TRBD2 matching over 8 bases. Per germline, CDR1 SGDLS and CDR2 YYNGEE. V shed 4 bases and J 5 bases; nucleotides not matched to a gene: 6. The CDR3 covers 14 residues. DNA for the CDR3: TGTGCCAGCAGCTTCTCCGGGGGGGTAGATACGCAGTATTTT. Residues: CASSFSGGVDTQYF. The full variable domain, in which reference TRBV9 and TRBJ2-3 provide the parts outside the CDR3, is DSGVTQTPKHLITATGQRVTLRCSPRSGDLSVYWYQQSLDQGLQFLIQYYNGEERAKGNILERFSAQQFPDLHSELNLSSLELGDSALYFCASSFSGGVDTQYFGPGTRLTVL.

The CDR3 DNA reads as TGTGCCAGCTCAGGTGGGACTAGCGGGATCCGGTCCTACGAGCAGTACTTC. This gives the protein CASSGGTSGIRSYEQYF. This chain links TRBV18 with TRBJ2-7; TRBD2 agrees at 13 bases. Germline CDR1 and CDR2: KGHSH and LQKENI. The CDR3 has 17 amino acids. The V segment lost 5 bases and the J segment 1 base; nucleotides outside the gene matches: 8. Variable domain in full (rest from reference TRBV18 and TRBJ2-7): NAGVMQNPRHLVRRRGQEARLRCSPMKGHSHVYWYRQLPEEGLKFMVYLQKENIIDESGMPKERFSAEFPKEGPSILRIQQVVRGDSAAYFCASSGGTSGIRSYEQYFGPGTRLTVT.

The V gene is TRBV9, the J gene TRBJ1-2, with D unclear. Trimming took off 4 bases at V and 4 bases at J, with 14 bases between the two ends. This CDR3 contains 14 residues. The germline V gene encodes CDR1 SGDLS and CDR2 YYNGEE. CDR3 sequence (DNA): TGTGCCAGCAGCCGCAGAGGTGTCGGCTATGGCTACACCTTC. This gives the protein CASSRRGVGYGYTF.

The chain is built from TRBV6-5 and TRBJ1-1, with a weak D call TRBD1 (6 bases). Trimming left V 6 bases short and J 1 base short, with 15 bases between. The CDR3 consists of 15 residues. CDR1 and CDR2 from the germline V gene are MNHEY and SVGAGI. CDR3 bases: TGTGCCAGCAGCACGCCGGAGACAGGGAACACTGAAGCTTTCTTT. It codes for CASSTPETGNTEAFF.

This chain connects TRBV27 to TRBJ2-3, with 9 positions matching TRBD2. This CDR3 contains 17 residues. Germline V gene data show CDR1 as MNHEY and CDR2 as SMNVEV (reference sequence). V trimming: 2 bases; J trimming: 0 bases; junction bases outside the gene matches: 6. CDR3 bases: TGTGCCAGCAGTTTAGGGCTAGCGGGGACTAGCACAGATACGCAGTATTTT. The encoded protein is CASSLGLAGTSTDTQYF.

This sequence joins TRBV18 and TRBJ2-3, with TRBD2 matching over 14 bases. This CDR3 is built from 17 residues. From germline, CDR1 is KGHSH and CDR2 LQKENI. Unmatched junction bases numbered 12, after V lost 5 bases and J lost 8 bases. Here the CDR3 reads CASSSYRLAGGPGTQYF. DNA of the CDR3: TGTGCCAGCTCATCTTACCGACTAGCGGGGGGGCCGGGTACGCAGTATTTT.

This chain uses TRBV5-8 with TRBJ1-1; D unclear. The V end lost 1 base, the J end lost 6 bases, and 10 bases lay between the germline ends. This CDR3 spans 13 amino acids. Germline V gene data show CDR1 as SGHTS and CDR2 as YDEGEE. CDR3 sequence (DNA): TGTGCCAGCAGCTTGATGGCGGAGGCTGAAGCTTTCTTT. Protein sequence: CASSLMAEAEAFF.

V gene TRBV19 combines with J gene TRBJ2-1; 8 bases are shared with TRBD2. Germline V gene sequence: CDR1 LNHDA, CDR2 SQIVND (reference sequence). The CDR3 is made up of 15 amino acids. J lost 3 bases, V lost 7 bases, and 8 bases had no gene match. The CDR3 DNA follows: TGTGCCAGTACCTCTCGGGGGGGCTACTACAATGAGCAGTTCTTC. It yields the protein CASTSRGGYYNEQFF. Full variable domain (missing parts from reference TRBV19 and TRBJ2-1): DGGITQSPKYLFRKEGQNVTLSCEQNLNHDAMYWYRQDPGQGLRLIYYSQIVNDFQKGDIAEGYSVSREKKESFPLTVTSAQKNPTAFYLCASTSRGGYYNEQFFGPGTRLTVL.